These T cell receptor beta chains were read from a single sample in a study of T cell clonotyping in hematopoietic cell transplantation. The method was immunoSEQ multiplex PCR; TCRdb's version includes in-frame clones alone and lacks a portion of them. The sample has several thousand clones, approximately 94% seen once. Sequences were derived from peripheral blood mononuclear cells, sampled 30 days after allogeneic stem cell transplant. Receptors originate from a male patient aged 60 to 75 who had an allogeneic stem cell transplant from an unrelated donor, so T cells may come from the graft donor. Some clones in this sample may be carry-over from other donors' samples. CDR3s include the opening cysteine and the closing phenylalanine or tryptophan. A D gene is named only where the DNA matches it firmly. Clone size is given for some rows only: seen once, a few or many times, or a class if the clone is expanded.

clone_size d_call cdr3_length j_call v_call cdr3_aa cdr3_nt
NA TRBD2 17 TRBJ2-2 TRBV7-9 CASPRPMASGNTGELFF TGTGCCAGCCCCCGCCCCATGGCTAGCGGTAACACCGGGGAGCTGTTTTTT
NA NA 13 TRBJ2-5 TRBV6-4 CATSLNSQETQYF TGTGCCACCAGTCTGAACAGTCAAGAGACCCAGTACTTC
NA NA 11 TRBJ2-1 TRBV11-2 CASRTTGLQFF TGTGCCAGCAGGACGACAGGATTGCAGTTCTTC
NA NA 15 TRBJ2-3 TRBV21-1 CASSLSVAGGPTQYF TGTGCCAGCAGCCTTTCGGTAGCGGGGGGACCTACGCAGTATTTT
NA TRBD1 15 TRBJ1-1 TRBV30 CACLSPGGLNTEAFF TGTGCCTGTCTTTCCCCAGGGGGGCTGAACACTGAAGCTTTCTTT
NA NA 16 TRBJ2-7 TRBV4-3 CASSQSLGTGTGEQYF TGCGCCAGCAGCCAAAGCCTAGGGACGGGCACAGGGGAGCAGTACTTC
NA NA 18 TRBJ1-3 TRBV7-2 CASSLPRWGKGSGNTIYF TGTGCCAGCAGCTTACCTAGGTGGGGGAAAGGCTCTGGAAACACCATATATTTT
NA TRBD1 15 TRBJ1-1 TRBV4-3 CASSLRTGLGTEAFF TGCGCCAGCAGCCTACGGACAGGGTTGGGGACTGAAGCTTTCTTT
NA TRBD1 16 TRBJ1-3 TRBV28 CASRNPGQGMGNTIYF TGTGCCAGCAGGAATCCGGGACAGGGGATGGGAAACACCATATATTTT
NA TRBD1 19 TRBJ1-3 TRBV28 CASSSAFPGQGTVVNTIYF TGTGCCAGCAGTTCCGCCTTCCCGGGACAGGGGACGGTTGTGAACACCATATATTTT
large TRBD1 12 TRBJ2-7 TRBV4-1 CASSPGTDEQYF TGCGCCAGCAGCCCGGGGACAGACGAGCAGTACTTC
NA NA 11 TRBJ2-1 TRBV7-8 CASSLGNEQFF TGTGCCAGCAGCCTTGGCAATGAGCAGTTCTTC
NA TRBD1 14 TRBJ1-2 TRBV4-1 CASSQPTGPPGYTF TGCGCCAGCAGCCAACCGACAGGGCCGCCCGGCTACACCTTC
NA NA 14 TRBJ2-3 TRBV25-1 CASSEVAFTDTQYF TGTGCCAGCAGTGAAGTGGCGTTCACAGATACGCAGTATTTT
NA TRBD2 16 TRBJ2-7 TRBV11-1 CASSFRGTSNTREQYF TGTGCCAGCAGCTTTCGGGGGACTAGTAACACCCGGGAGCAGTACTTC
NA NA 14 TRBJ2-7 TRBV18 CASSPNIGSYEQYF TGTGCCAGCTCACCCAACATTGGGTCCTACGAGCAGTACTTC
NA NA 11 TRBJ2-3 TRBV20-1 CSVARTDTQYF TGCAGCGTTGCTAGGACAGATACGCAGTATTTT
NA NA 15 TRBJ2-6 TRBV7-9 CASSSQNPLANVLTF TGTGCCAGCAGCTCCCAGAACCCCTTGGCCAACGTCCTGACTTTC